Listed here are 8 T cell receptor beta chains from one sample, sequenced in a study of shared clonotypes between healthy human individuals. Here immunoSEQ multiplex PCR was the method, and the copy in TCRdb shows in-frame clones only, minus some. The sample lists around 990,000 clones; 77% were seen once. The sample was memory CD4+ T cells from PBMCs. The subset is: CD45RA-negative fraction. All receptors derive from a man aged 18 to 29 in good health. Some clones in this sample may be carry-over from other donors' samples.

The CDR3 nucleotides are TGTGCCAGCAGTGAGGCAAGCGGGGCTTTTATGAAGCAGTACTTC. Its protein is CASSEASGAFMKQYF. V usage is TRBV2 and J usage is TRBJ2-7, with 7 bases identical to TRBD2. V was clipped by 3 bases and J by 8 bases; unmatched bases: 13. The CDR3 has 15 residues. The V gene's germline CDR1 is SNHLY and CDR2 FYNNEI.

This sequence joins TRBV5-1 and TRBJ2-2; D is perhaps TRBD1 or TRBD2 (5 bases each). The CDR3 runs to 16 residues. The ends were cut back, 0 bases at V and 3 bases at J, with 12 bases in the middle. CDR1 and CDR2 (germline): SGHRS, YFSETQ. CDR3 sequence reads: CASSLVGQGDTGELFF. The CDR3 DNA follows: TGCGCCAGCAGCTTGGTGGGGCAGGGAGACACCGGGGAGCTGTTTTTT.

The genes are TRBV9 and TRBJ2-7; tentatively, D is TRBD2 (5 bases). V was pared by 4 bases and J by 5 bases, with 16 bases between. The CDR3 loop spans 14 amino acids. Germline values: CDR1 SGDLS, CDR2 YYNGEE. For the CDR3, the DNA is TGTGCCAGCAGCCCGGCAGTTATCGGGGACGAGCAGTACTTC. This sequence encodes CASSPAVIGDEQYF.

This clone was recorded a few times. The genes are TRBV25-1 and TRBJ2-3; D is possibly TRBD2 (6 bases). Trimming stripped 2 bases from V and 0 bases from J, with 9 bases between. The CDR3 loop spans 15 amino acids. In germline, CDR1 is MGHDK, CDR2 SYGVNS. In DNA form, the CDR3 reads TGTGCCAGCAGTGAAGGGGGGACTAGCACAGATACGCAGTATTTT. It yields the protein CASSEGGTSTDTQYF. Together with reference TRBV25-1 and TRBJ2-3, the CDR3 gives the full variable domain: EADIYQTPRYLVIGTGKKITLECSQTMGHDKMYWYQQDPGMELHLIHYSYGVNSTEKGDLSSESTVSRIRTEHFPLTLESARPSHTSQYLCASSEGGTSTDTQYFGPGTRLTVL.

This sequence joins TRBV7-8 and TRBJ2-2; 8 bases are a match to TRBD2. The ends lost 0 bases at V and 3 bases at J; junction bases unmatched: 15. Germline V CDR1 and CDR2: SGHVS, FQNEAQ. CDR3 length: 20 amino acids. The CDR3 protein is CASSLARQLTSGAHTGELFF. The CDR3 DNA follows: TGTGCCAGCAGCTTAGCGCGGCAGCTTACTAGCGGAGCTCACACCGGGGAGCTGTTTTTT. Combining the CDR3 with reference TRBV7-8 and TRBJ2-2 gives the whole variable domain GAGVSQSPRYKVAKRGQDVALRCDPISGHVSLFWYQQALGQGPEFLTYFQNEAQLDKSGLPSDRFFAERPEGSVSTLKIQRTQQEDSAVYLCASSLARQLTSGAHTGELFFGEGSRLTVL.

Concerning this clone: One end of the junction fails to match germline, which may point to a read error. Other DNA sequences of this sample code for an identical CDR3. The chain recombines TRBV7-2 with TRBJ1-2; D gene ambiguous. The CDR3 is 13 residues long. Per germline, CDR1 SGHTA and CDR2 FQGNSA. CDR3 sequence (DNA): TGTGCCAGCAGCTTAGGCCACGACTATGGTTACACCTTC. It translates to CASSLGHDYGYTF.

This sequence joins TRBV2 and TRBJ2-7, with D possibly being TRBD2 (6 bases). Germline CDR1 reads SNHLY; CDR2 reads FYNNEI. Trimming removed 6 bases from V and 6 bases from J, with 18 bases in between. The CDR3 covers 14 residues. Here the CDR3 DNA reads TGTGCCAGCAGCCCGACTAGGGTTTCGAGCGAGCAGTACTTC. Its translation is CASSPTRVSSEQYF.

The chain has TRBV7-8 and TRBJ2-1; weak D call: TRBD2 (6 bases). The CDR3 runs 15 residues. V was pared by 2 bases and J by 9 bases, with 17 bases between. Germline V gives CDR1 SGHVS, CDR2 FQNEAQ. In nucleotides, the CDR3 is TGTGCCAGCAGCTTACAGTCGGGAGAGGGGCTTGAGCAGTTCTTC. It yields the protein CASSLQSGEGLEQFF.